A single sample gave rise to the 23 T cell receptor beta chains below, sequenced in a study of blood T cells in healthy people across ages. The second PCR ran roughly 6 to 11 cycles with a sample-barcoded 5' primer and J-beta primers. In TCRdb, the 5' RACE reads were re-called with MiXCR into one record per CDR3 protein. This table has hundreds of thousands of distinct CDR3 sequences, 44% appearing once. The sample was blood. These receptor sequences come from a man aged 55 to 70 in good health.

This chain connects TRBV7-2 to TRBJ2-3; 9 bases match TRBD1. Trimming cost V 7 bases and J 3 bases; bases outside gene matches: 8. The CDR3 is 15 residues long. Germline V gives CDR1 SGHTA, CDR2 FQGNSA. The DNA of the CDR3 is TGTGCCAGCACCCCAGGGACAGGGTCTACAGATACGCAGTATTTT. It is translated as CASTPGTGSTDTQYF.

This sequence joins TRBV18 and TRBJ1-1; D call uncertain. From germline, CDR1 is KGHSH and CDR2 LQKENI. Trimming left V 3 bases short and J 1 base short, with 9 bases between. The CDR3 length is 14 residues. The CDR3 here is CASSPGLSNTEAFF. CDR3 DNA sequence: TGTGCCAGCTCACCCGGACTTTCGAACACTGAAGCTTTCTTT.

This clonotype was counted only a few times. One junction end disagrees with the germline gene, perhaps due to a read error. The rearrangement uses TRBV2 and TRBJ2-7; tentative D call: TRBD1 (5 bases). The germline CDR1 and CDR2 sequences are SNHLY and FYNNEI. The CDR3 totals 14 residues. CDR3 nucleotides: TGTGCCAGCCGTGAAGGTGGGCAGGGCTACGAGCAGTACTTC. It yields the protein CASREGGQGYEQYF.

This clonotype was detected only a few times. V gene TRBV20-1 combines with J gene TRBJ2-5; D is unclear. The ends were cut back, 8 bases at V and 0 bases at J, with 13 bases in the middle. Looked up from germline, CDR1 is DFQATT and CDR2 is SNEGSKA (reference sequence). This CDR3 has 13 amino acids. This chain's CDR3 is CSTHRTNQETQYF. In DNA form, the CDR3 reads TGCAGTACCCACCGCACAAACCAAGAGACCCAGTACTTC.

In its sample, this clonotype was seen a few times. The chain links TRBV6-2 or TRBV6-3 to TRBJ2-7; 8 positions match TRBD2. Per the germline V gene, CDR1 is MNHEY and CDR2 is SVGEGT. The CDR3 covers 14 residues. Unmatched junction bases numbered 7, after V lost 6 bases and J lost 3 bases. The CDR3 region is CASRSGGRVYEQYF. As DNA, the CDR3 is TGTGCCAGCAGATCGGGGGGGCGAGTCTACGAGCAGTACTTC.

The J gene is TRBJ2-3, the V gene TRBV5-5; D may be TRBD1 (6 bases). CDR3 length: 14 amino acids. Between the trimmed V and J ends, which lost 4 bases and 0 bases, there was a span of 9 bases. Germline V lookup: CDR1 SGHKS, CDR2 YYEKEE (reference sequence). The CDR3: CASSGTFSTDTQYF. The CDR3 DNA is TGTGCCAGCAGCGGGACATTTAGCACAGATACGCAGTATTTT.

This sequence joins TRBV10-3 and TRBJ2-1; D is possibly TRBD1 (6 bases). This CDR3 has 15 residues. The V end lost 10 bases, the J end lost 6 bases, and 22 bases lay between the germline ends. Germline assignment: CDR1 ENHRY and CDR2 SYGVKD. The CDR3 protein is CATRDDQGQINEQFF. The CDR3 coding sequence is TGTGCCACCAGGGATGATCAGGGGCAGATCAATGAGCAGTTCTTC.

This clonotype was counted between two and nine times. CDR3 region: CASSPTQGRGGYGYTF. CDR3 coding DNA: TGTGCCAGCAGTCCGACACAAGGACGAGGAGGTTATGGCTACACCTTC. J is TRBJ1-2 and V is TRBV6-6; D uncertain. The V end lost 5 bases, the J end lost 5 bases, and 21 bases lay between the germline ends. Germline V gene sequence: CDR1 MNHNY, CDR2 SVGAGI (reference sequence). The CDR3 spans 16 residues.

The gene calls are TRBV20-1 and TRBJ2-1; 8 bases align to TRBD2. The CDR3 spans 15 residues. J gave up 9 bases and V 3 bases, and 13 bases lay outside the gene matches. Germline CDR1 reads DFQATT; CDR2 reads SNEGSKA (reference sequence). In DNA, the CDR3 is TGCAGTGCTAGGGCCCGAGCGGGGGTATCGGTTGAGCAGTTCTTC. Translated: CSARARAGVSVEQFF.

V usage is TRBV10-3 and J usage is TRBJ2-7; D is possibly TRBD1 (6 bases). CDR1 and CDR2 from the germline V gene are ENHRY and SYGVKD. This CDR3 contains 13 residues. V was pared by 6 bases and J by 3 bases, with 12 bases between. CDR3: CAIRQTGFYEQYF. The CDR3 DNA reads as TGTGCCATCAGGCAGACAGGTTTCTACGAGCAGTACTTC.

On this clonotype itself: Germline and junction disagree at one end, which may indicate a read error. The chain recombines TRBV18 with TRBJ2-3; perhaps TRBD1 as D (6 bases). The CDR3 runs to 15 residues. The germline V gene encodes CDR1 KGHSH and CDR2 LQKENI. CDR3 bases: TGTGCCAGCTCACCACAGGACAGCGGCACAGGTACGCAGTATTTT. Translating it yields CASSPQDSGTGTQYF.

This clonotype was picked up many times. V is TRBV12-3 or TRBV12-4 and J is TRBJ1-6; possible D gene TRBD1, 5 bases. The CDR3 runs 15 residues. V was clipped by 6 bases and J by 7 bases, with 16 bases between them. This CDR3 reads CASSSRTGGNSPLHF. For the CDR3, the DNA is TGTGCCAGCAGCTCTCGGACGGGGGGAAATTCACCCCTCCACTTT.

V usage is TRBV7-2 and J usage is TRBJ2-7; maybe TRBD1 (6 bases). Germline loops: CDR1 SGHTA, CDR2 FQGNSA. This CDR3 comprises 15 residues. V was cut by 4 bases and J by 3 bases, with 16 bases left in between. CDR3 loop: CASSSTGSLFYEQYF. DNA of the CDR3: TGTGCCAGCAGCTCCACAGGGTCCTTATTCTACGAGCAGTACTTC. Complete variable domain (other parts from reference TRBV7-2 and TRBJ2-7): GAGVSQSPSNKVTEKGKDVELRCDPISGHTALYWYRQSLGQGLEFLIYFQGNSAPDKSGLPSDRFSAERTGGSVSTLTIQRTQQEDSAVYLCASSSTGSLFYEQYFGPGTRLTVT.

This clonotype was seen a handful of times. Here the CDR3 DNA reads TGCGCCAGCAGCTGGACAAGAGATACGCAGTATTTT. As protein: CASSWTRDTQYF. The genes are TRBV5-1 and TRBJ2-3; TRBD1 is a possible D gene (5 bases). Trimming removed 3 bases from V and 5 bases from J, with 7 bases in between. Germline V gene data show CDR1 as SGHRS and CDR2 as YFSETQ. The CDR3 totals 12 residues.

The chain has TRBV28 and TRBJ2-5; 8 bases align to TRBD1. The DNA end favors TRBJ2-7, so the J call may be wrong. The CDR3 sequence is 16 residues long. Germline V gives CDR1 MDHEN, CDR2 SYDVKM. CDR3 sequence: CASSLSTGQDSHEQYF. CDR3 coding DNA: TGTGCCAGCAGTTTAAGTACGGGACAGGATAGCCACGAGCAGTACTTC.

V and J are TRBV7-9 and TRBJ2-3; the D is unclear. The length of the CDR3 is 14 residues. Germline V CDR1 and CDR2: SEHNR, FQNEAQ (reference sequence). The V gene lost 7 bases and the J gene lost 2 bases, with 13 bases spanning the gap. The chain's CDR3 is CASNLSISTDTQYF. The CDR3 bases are TGTGCCAGCAACCTTAGCATATCCACAGATACGCAGTATTTT.

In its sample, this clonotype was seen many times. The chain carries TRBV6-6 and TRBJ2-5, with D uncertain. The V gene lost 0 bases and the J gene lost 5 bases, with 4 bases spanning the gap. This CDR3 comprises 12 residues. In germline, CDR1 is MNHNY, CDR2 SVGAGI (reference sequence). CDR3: CASSYSWETQYF. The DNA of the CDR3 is TGTGCCAGCAGTTACTCGTGGGAGACCCAGTACTTC.

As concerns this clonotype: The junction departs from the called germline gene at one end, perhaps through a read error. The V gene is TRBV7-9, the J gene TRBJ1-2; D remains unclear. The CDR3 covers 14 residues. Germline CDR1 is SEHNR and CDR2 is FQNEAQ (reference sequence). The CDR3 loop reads CASSLDMREGGYTF. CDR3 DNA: TGTGCTAGCAGCTTAGATATGCGGGAGGGTGGCTACACCTTC.

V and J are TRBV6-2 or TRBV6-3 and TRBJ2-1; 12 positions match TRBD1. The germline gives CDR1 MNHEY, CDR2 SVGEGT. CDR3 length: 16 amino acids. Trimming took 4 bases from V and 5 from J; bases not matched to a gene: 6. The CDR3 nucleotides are TGTGCCAGCAGTTCGCGGGGACAGGGGGCTAACAATGAGCAGTTCTTC. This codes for CASSSRGQGANNEQFF.

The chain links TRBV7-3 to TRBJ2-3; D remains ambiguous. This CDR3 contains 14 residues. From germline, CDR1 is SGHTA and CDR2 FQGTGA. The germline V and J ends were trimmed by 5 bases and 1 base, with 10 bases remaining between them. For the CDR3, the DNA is TGTGCCAGCAGCCCGACGGACGGCACAGATACGCAGTATTTT. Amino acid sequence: CASSPTDGTDTQYF.

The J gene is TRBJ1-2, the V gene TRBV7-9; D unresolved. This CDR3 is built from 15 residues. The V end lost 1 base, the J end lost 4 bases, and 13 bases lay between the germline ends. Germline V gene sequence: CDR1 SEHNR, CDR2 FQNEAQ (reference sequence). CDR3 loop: CASSLGPGPLYGYTF. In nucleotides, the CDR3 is TGTGCCAGCAGCTTAGGACCCGGTCCTCTCTATGGCTACACCTTC. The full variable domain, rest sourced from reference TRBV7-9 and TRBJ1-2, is DTGVSQNPRHKITKRGQNVTFRCDPISEHNRLYWYRQTLGQGPEFLTYFQNEAQLEKSRLLSDRFSAERPKGSFSTLEIQRTEQGDSAMYLCASSLGPGPLYGYTFGSGTRLTVV.

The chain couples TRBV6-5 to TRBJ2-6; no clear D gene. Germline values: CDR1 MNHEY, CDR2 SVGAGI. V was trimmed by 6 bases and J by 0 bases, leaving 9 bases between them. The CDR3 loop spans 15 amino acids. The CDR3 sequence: CASRGIVSGANVLTF. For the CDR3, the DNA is TGTGCCAGCAGGGGGATCGTCTCTGGGGCCAACGTCCTGACTTTC.

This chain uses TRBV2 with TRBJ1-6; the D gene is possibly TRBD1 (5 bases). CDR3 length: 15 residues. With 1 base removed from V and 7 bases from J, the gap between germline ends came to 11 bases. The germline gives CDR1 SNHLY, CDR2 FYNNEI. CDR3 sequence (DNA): TGTGCCAGCAGTGAAGGGCAGGGTTACAATTCACCCCTCCACTTT. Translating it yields CASSEGQGYNSPLHF. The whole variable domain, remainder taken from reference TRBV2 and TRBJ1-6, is EPEVTQTPSHQVTQMGQEVILRCVPISNHLYFYWYRQILGQKVEFLVSFYNNEISEKSEIFDDQFSVERPDGSNFTLKIRSTKLEDSAMYFCASSEGQGYNSPLHFGNGTRLTVT.